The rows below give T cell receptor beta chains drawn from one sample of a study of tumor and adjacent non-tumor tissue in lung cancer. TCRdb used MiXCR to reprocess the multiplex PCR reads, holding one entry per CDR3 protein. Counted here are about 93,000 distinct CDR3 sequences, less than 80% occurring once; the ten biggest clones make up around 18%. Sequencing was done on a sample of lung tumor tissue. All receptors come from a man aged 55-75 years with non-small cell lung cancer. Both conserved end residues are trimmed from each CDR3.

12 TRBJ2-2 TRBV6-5 VSSFSQGAGELF
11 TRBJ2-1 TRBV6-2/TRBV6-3 ASRNRQYGEQF
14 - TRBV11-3 ASIPARRSSNNEQY
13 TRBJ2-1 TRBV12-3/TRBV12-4 ASSLLGRDANEQF
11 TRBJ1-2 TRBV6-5 ASRTRATSGHT
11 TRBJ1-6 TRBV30 AWTLVGASPLH
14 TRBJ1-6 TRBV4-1 ACSQIRTGGNSPLH
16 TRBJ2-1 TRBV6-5 ASSYGADGYFSYNEQF
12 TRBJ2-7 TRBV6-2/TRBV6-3 ASTPVTGAYKQY
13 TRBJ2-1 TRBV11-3 ASNHVTSGSHEQF
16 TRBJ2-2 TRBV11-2 ASSSGLAGAINTGELF
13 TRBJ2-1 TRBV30 AWTVGTRGNNKQF
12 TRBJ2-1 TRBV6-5 TSSSHPATSEQF
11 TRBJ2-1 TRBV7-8 ASNRSGYNEQF
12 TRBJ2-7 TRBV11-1 ASSFPGGASEQY
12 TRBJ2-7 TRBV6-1 ASSESRVSYEQY
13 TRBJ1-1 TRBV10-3 AIRGSNRGDIEAF
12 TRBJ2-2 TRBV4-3 TISQGGYTGELF
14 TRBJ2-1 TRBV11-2 ASSSTSGRSYNEQL
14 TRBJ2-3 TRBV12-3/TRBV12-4 ASSYGLAGGSDTQY
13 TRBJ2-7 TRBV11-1 ASSITDRGPYEHY
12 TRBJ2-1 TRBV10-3 VISAGRVYDEQF
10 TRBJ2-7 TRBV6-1 TSSHVSYEQY
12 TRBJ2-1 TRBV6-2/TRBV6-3 ASSPSGTSLEQF
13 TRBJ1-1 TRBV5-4 ASSSKGGVFTEVF
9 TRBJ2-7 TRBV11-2 ASSLVYEQY
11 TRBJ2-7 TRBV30 AWDYGTSRLSS
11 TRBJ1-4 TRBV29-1 SVEGQGYERLF
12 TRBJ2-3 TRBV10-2 VSRLAGATDTQY
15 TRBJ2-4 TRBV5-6 ASSLNVLPGAKNNQY
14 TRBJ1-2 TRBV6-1 AGSRDRSPVNYGYT
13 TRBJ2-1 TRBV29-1 SVGASDRPHNEQF
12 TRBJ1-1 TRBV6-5 ASSSVGGNTEAF
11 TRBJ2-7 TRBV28 ASLAWTTYEQY
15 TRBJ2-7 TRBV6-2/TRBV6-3 ASSYSYASGRLYEQY
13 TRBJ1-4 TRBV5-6 AGSHSQGMDEKLF
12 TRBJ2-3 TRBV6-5 VSSAQGVRDTQY
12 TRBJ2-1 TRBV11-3 SSSISGTSTEQF
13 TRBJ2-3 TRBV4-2 ASTISGGGTDTQY
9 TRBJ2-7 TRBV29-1 SVRTYYEQY
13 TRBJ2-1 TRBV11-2 VSCWGQSSYNEQF
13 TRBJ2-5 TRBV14 ASSQGGRSVETQY
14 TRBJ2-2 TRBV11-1 ASSVGGGRKTGELF
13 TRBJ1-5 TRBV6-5 ASSMDRGGNQPHL
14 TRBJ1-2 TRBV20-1 SATTRDPSQYYGYT
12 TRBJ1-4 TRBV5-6 TSSLEATNEKLF
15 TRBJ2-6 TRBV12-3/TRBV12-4 ASSPDRVLSGANLQT
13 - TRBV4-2 VSSEGQGRNQPQY
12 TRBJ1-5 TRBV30 AFSMGQGNQPQH
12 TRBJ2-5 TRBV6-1 VIRSAGGGETQY
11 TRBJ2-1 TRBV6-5 ASSLQGGNGHF
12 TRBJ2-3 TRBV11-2 ARSHRTSAATRY
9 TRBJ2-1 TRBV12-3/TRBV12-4 ASREGGEQF
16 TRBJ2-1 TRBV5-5 ASSLASTSGCSYNEQF
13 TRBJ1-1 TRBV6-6 ASSYGAGKNIEAF
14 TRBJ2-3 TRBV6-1 ASSSPSGVTIDTQY
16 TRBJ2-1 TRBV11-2 ASSFVITSDPLYIEQF
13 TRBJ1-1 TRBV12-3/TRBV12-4 ASRDDRVQGTEAF
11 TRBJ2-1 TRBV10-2 ASSEFSYNGQF
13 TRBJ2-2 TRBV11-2 ASSLEQRGLGELF